These 29 T cell receptor beta chains were sequenced from one sample in a study of a mutant IDH1 vaccine in newly diagnosed glioma. Repertoires were generated with immunoSEQ multiplex PCR, while TCRdb's copy carries only in-frame clones and drops some. The sample lists 23,000 or so clones, 65% to 85% seen once, with roughly a tenth in the top ten. Regarding time point: week 5, during vaccination. Every vaccine dose comprised 300 ug of mutant IDH1 20-mer peptide plus topical imiquimod. Their antigens remain unidentified. The sample was PBMCs, taken from a glioma patient whose treatment included an IDH1 peptide vaccine. The receptor source for this set is a man aged 35-49 years with glioma.

This chain joins TRBV30 and TRBJ1-1, with a tentative D call TRBD1 (6 bases). The CDR3 has 14 residues. V was pared by 3 bases and J by 1 base, with 12 bases between. Germline V gene lookup returns CDR1 GTSNPN and CDR2 SVGIG (reference sequence). The CDR3 is CAWRRGGQNTEAFF. For the CDR3, the DNA is TGTGCCTGGAGGAGGGGGGGACAGAACACTGAAGCTTTCTTT.

This rearrangement joins TRBV5-1 to TRBJ2-2; D not resolved. Germline values: CDR1 SGHRS, CDR2 YFSETQ. The CDR3 covers 16 residues. Trimming shortened V by 5 bases and J by 2 bases, and 16 bases separated the two germline ends. This CDR3 is CASRPQESRNTGELFF. Written as DNA, the CDR3 is TGCGCCAGCAGGCCTCAAGAGAGCCGTAACACCGGGGAGCTGTTTTTT.

There are a few counts of this clone. This chain connects TRBV27 to TRBJ1-5; TRBD1 might be the D (5 bases). V was shortened by 7 bases and J by 5 bases, with 15 bases between the two germline ends. The CDR3 is made up of 14 amino acids. Germline CDR1 and CDR2: MNHEY and SMNVEV (reference sequence). DNA of the CDR3: TGTGCCAGCACCCCTGGGGCCGGTTATCAGCCCCAGCATTTT. Its protein is CASTPGAGYQPQHF.

The gene calls are TRBV30 and TRBJ2-7; 8 nucleotides align to TRBD1. Trimming at V came to 2 bases and at J to 7 bases, leaving 7 bases not matched to a gene. Germline V CDR1 and CDR2: GTSNPN, SVGIG (reference sequence). This CDR3 region has 13 residues. CDR3 residues: CAWSRQGLGEQYV. The CDR3 bases are TGTGCCTGGAGTAGACAGGGGCTGGGGGAGCAGTACGTC.

The chain is built from TRBV7-7 and TRBJ2-5; the match to TRBD2 covers 10 bases. The CDR3 spans 15 residues. Looked up from germline, CDR1 is SSHAT and CDR2 is FNYEAQ (reference sequence). The J segment lost 5 bases and the V segment lost 0 bases, leaving 3 bases of the junction unmatched. The CDR3 is CASSLALAGRETQYF. The CDR3 bases are TGTGCCAGCAGCTTAGCACTAGCGGGGCGGGAGACCCAGTACTTC.

The rearrangement joins TRBV10-2 to TRBJ2-2; tentatively, D is TRBD1 (6 bases). The CDR3 sequence is 14 residues long. With 6 bases removed from V and 1 base from J, the gap between germline ends came to 9 bases. CDR1 WSHSY and CDR2 SAAADI come from the germline V gene. The CDR3 loop reads CASRETGNTGELFF. The CDR3 region has the DNA TGCGCCAGCAGGGAGACAGGGAACACCGGGGAGCTGTTTTTT.

This clone was detected once. The J gene is TRBJ2-7, the V gene TRBV28; D not certain. The CDR3 contains 13 residues. With 4 bases removed from V and 2 bases from J, the gap between germline ends came to 9 bases. Looked up from germline, CDR1 is MDHEN and CDR2 is SYDVKM. CDR3 amino acids: CASSSPDTYEQYV. CDR3 DNA: TGTGCCAGCAGTTCTCCAGACACCTACGAGCAGTACGTC.

The V and J genes are TRBV13 and TRBJ2-5, with D tentatively TRBD2 (6 bases). The CDR3 totals 17 residues. V was cut by 6 bases and J by 0 bases, with 20 bases left in between. Germline V gene sequence: CDR1 PRHDT, CDR2 FYEKMQ (reference sequence). The CDR3 region has the DNA TGTGCCAGCAGAATCAGAGGGAGGAAATCTAACCAAGAGACCCAGTACTTC. This encodes CASRIRGRKSNQETQYF.

The V gene is TRBV7-9, the J gene TRBJ2-3, with D possibly being TRBD1 or TRBD2 (5 bases each). The CDR3 covers 18 residues. Per germline, CDR1 SEHNR and CDR2 FQNEAQ (reference sequence). V was pared by 4 bases and J by 1 base, with 21 bases between. The DNA for the CDR3 is TGTGCCAGCAGCTCCACTCCCGGGACGCCGGGGCGCACAGATACGCAGTATTTT. Its translation is CASSSTPGTPGRTDTQYF.

This rearrangement joins TRBV7-6 to TRBJ2-7, with TRBD1 matching over 10 bases. CDR3 length: 14 residues. V shed 5 bases and J 1 base; nucleotides not matched to a gene: 2. From germline, CDR1 is SGHVS and CDR2 FNYEAQ. CDR3 sequence reads: CASSQGQGSYEQYF. The CDR3 DNA sequence: TGTGCCAGCAGCCAGGGACAGGGGTCCTACGAGCAGTACTTC.

This sequence joins TRBV11-3 and TRBJ1-4, with D perhaps TRBD1 (5 bases). V lost 1 base, J lost 6 bases, and 15 bases lay in between. The CDR3 loop spans 16 amino acids. CDR1 and CDR2 from the germline V gene are SGHNT and YENEEA. CDR3 nucleotides: TGTGCCAGCAGCTTAGTCTACGGGCAGGGCCATGAAAAACTGTTTTTT. Translation: CASSLVYGQGHEKLFF. The full variable domain, with the rest looked up from reference TRBV11-3 and TRBJ1-4, is EAGVVQSPRYKIIEKKQPVAFWCNPISGHNTLYWYLQNLGQGPELLIRYENEEAVDDSQLPKDRFSAERLKGVDSTLKIQPAELGDSAVYLCASSLVYGQGHEKLFFGSGTQLSVL.

The J gene is TRBJ2-7, the V gene TRBV13; 12 bases map to TRBD1. Trimming took 6 bases from V and 1 from J; bases not matched to a gene: 10. The CDR3 contains 17 residues. Germline CDR1 and CDR2: PRHDT and FYEKMQ (reference sequence). The CDR3 reads CASSFVGQGAISYEQYF. CDR3 nucleotides: TGTGCCAGCAGTTTTGTGGGACAGGGGGCGATTTCCTACGAGCAGTACTTC.

CDR3 sequence (DNA): TGCGCCAGCAGCTTGGCGGGGGGGCTAACTGAAGCTTTCTTT. Its protein is CASSLAGGLTEAFF. The rearrangement links TRBV5-1 to TRBJ1-1, with a possible D match to TRBD1 (6 bases). This CDR3 spans 14 amino acids. Trimming took off 0 bases at V and 5 bases at J, with 11 bases between the two ends. Germline loops: CDR1 SGHRS, CDR2 YFSETQ.

The chain has TRBV2 and TRBJ2-1, with a tentative D call TRBD2 (7 bases). This CDR3 contains 14 residues. V dropped 4 bases and J dropped 7 bases, with 14 bases sitting between them. CDR1 and CDR2 from the germline V gene are SNHLY and FYNNEI. CDR3 residues: CASSGGGGVNEQFF. The CDR3, as DNA: TGTGCCAGCAGTGGTGGAGGGGGGGTGAATGAGCAGTTCTTC. The variable domain in full, with the rest retrieved from reference TRBV2 and TRBJ2-1, is EPEVTQTPSHQVTQMGQEVILRCVPISNHLYFYWYRQILGQKVEFLVSFYNNEISEKSEIFDDQFSVERPDGSNFTLKIRSTKLEDSAMYFCASSGGGGVNEQFFGPGTRLTVL.

The rearrangement links TRBV2 to TRBJ1-2, with 7 nucleotides matching TRBD1. This CDR3 has 12 amino acids. In germline, CDR1 is SNHLY, CDR2 FYNNEI. J gave up 2 bases and V 8 bases, and 2 bases lay outside the gene matches. This chain's CDR3 is CASGDSNYGYTF. CDR3 sequence (DNA): TGTGCCAGCGGGGACAGCAACTATGGCTACACCTTC.

The rearrangement joins TRBV28 to TRBJ1-2; D is ambiguous. Germline values: CDR1 MDHEN, CDR2 SYDVKM. V was trimmed by 2 bases and J by 6 bases, leaving 19 bases between them. The CDR3 loop spans 16 amino acids. Here the CDR3 reads CASSLIASSSGNGYTF. Here the CDR3 DNA reads TGTGCCAGCAGTTTAATCGCTTCTTCGTCGGGGAATGGCTACACCTTC.

The chain couples TRBV7-8 to TRBJ2-4; 13 bases match TRBD2. Germline V lookup: CDR1 SGHVS, CDR2 FQNEAQ. This CDR3 region has 17 residues. The junction had 10 bases not matched to a gene; V was cut back by 5 bases and J by 6 bases. The CDR3 here is CASSPGLAGAFSNIQYF. The CDR3, as DNA: TGTGCCAGCAGCCCTGGACTAGCGGGAGCCTTCTCAAACATTCAGTACTTC.

This clone was seen a single time. The chain combines TRBV5-1 with TRBJ2-1; possibly TRBD2 for D (6 bases). The V gene's germline CDR1 is SGHRS and CDR2 YFSETQ. The CDR3 length is 15 residues. The V and J ends lost 4 bases and 5 bases respectively, with 16 bases between them. CDR3 loop: CASSPPIGGDNEQFF. The CDR3, as DNA: TGCGCCAGCAGCCCCCCCATAGGAGGGGACAATGAGCAGTTCTTC.

V is TRBV6-5 and J is TRBJ2-1; 7 bases agree with TRBD1. J was trimmed by 0 bases and V by 5 bases; bases with no gene match: 4. The CDR3 loop spans 15 amino acids. The germline V gene encodes CDR1 MNHEY and CDR2 SVGAGI. In DNA form, the CDR3 reads TGTGCCAGCAGTCGAGCAGGGGGCTCCTACAATGAGCAGTTCTTC. It translates to CASSRAGGSYNEQFF.

This sequence joins TRBV5-4 and TRBJ2-1; 11 bases agree with TRBD2. This CDR3 is built from 15 residues. Germline V gives CDR1 SGHNT, CDR2 YYREEE (reference sequence). V was pared by 3 bases and J by 9 bases, with 8 bases of the junction left unmatched. In DNA form, the CDR3 reads TGTGCCAGCAGCTGGACTAGCGGGTTAATGGGTGAGCAGTTCTTC. This codes for CASSWTSGLMGEQFF. The full variable domain, its missing parts supplied by reference TRBV5-4 and TRBJ2-1, is ETGVTQSPTHLIKTRGQQVTLRCSSQSGHNTVSWYQQALGQGPQFIFQYYREEENGRGNFPPRFSGLQFPNYSSELNVNALELDDSALYLCASSWTSGLMGEQFFGPGTRLTVL.

V gene TRBV19 combines with J gene TRBJ1-3; D remains ambiguous. CDR3 length: 13 residues. From germline, CDR1 is LNHDA and CDR2 SQIVND (reference sequence). The germline V and J ends were trimmed by 5 bases and 2 bases, with 7 bases remaining between them. The CDR3 bases are TGTGCCAGTAGTTACGCTCCTGGAAACACCATATATTTT. This translates into CASSYAPGNTIYF.

The rearrangement uses TRBV29-1 and TRBJ1-2; the match to TRBD1 covers 8 bases. Germline V gives CDR1 SQVTM, CDR2 ANQGSEA. With V trimmed by 5 bases and J by 4 bases, 0 bases remained unmatched. The CDR3 is made up of 11 amino acids. CDR3 sequence reads: CSVTGGYGYTF. The CDR3 nucleotides are TGCAGCGTTACAGGGGGCTATGGCTACACCTTC.

V and J are TRBV19 and TRBJ2-2; D unclear. V dropped 5 bases and J dropped 8 bases, with 9 bases sitting between them. The CDR3 runs 12 residues. Germline V gene data show CDR1 as LNHDA and CDR2 as SQIVND (reference sequence). CDR3 sequence: CASSFSIGELFF. The DNA of the CDR3 is TGTGCCAGTAGTTTTTCCATTGGGGAGCTGTTTTTT.

The chain joins TRBV7-8 to TRBJ1-2, with D possibly being TRBD1 (6 bases). The germline gives CDR1 SGHVS, CDR2 FQNEAQ. The V end was cut by 0 bases, the J end by 6 bases, with 11 bases between. The CDR3 consists of 14 residues. The CDR3 sequence: CASSLAQGRDGYTF. DNA for the CDR3: TGTGCCAGCAGCTTAGCGCAGGGGCGCGATGGCTACACCTTC. The complete variable domain, with remaining parts taken from reference TRBV7-8 and TRBJ1-2, reads GAGVSQSPRYKVAKRGQDVALRCDPISGHVSLFWYQQALGQGPEFLTYFQNEAQLDKSGLPSDRFFAERPEGSVSTLKIQRTQQEDSAVYLCASSLAQGRDGYTFGSGTRLTVV.

V is TRBV29-1 and J is TRBJ2-7; D is perhaps TRBD2 (5 bases). The CDR3 spans 14 residues. In germline, CDR1 is SQVTM, CDR2 ANQGSEA. Trimming shortened V by 1 base and J by 3 bases, and 13 bases separated the two germline ends. The CDR3 nucleotides are TGCAGCGTTGAAGGAGAGGGAACCGTCTACGAGCAGTACTTC. Protein: CSVEGEGTVYEQYF.

This sequence joins TRBV5-1 and TRBJ1-1; no clear D. The V gene lost 0 bases and the J gene lost 0 bases, with 9 bases spanning the gap. The length of the CDR3 is 15 residues. CDR1 and CDR2 from the germline V gene are SGHRS and YFSETQ. CDR3 sequence reads: CASSLAGVLNTEAFF. CDR3 DNA: TGCGCCAGCAGCTTGGCCGGGGTCCTGAACACTGAAGCTTTCTTT.

This chain uses TRBV19 with TRBJ1-2; weak D call: TRBD1 (5 bases). V lost 2 bases and J lost 2, with 15 bases in between. This CDR3 contains 16 residues. Germline V gene data show CDR1 as LNHDA and CDR2 as SQIVND (reference sequence). The CDR3 DNA sequence: TGTGCCAGTAGTATATCCCCCAGGGAAGGAAACTATGGCTACACCTTC. Translated, it gives CASSISPREGNYGYTF.

V gene TRBV19 combines with J gene TRBJ1-5, with D perhaps TRBD1 (6 bases). CDR1 and CDR2 (germline): LNHDA, SQIVND (reference sequence). CDR3 length: 14 residues. V was clipped by 3 bases and J by 6 bases, with 12 bases between them. The DNA of the CDR3 is TGTGCCAGTAGTATGGGGGGACAAGGTCAGCCCCAGCATTTT. This gives the protein CASSMGGQGQPQHF.

There are a few counts of this clone. The chain couples TRBV6-6 to TRBJ1-2; D remains unclear. Germline V CDR1 and CDR2: MNHNY, SVGAGI (reference sequence). CDR3 length: 14 residues. Trimming took 6 bases from V and 3 from J, leaving 14 bases between them. CDR3 loop: CASSTPGQHYGYTF. The CDR3 DNA follows: TGTGCCAGCAGCACCCCCGGGCAGCACTATGGCTACACCTTC.